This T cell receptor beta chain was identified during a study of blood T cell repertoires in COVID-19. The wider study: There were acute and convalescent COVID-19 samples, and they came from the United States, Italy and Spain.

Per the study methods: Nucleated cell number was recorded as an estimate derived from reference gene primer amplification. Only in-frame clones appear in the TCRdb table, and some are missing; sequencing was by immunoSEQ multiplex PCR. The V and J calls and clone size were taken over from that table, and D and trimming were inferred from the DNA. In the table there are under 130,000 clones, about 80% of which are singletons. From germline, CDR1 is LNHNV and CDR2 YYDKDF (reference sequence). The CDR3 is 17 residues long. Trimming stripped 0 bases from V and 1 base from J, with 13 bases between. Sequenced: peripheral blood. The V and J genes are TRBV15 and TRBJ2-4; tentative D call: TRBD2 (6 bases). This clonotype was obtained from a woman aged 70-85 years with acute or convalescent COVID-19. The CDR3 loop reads CATSRDRGSGAKNIQYF. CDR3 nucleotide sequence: TGTGCCACCAGCAGAGATCGTGGGAGCGGGGCCAAAAACATTCAGTACTTC.